The rows below give T cell receptor beta chains drawn from one sample of a study of T cell repertoires in aging, cancer and after chemotherapy. TCRdb analysed the multiplex PCR reads with MiXCR anew, one entry per CDR3 protein. The data hold under 5,000 distinct CDR3 sequences, with around 30% observed a single time. Sequencing was carried out using blood. Source of these receptors: a human donor with a solid tumor. Both conserved end residues are part of each CDR3. A D gene is named only where the DNA matches it firmly. Size values are once, few and many counts, or a class for expanded clones, and some rows have none.

length	size	D	V	J	DNA	CDR3
14	NA	NA	TRBV20-1	TRBJ2-1	TGCAGTGCTAGAGATTTGGGCAGATACAATGAGCAGTTCTTC	CSARDLGRYNEQFF
13	NA	TRBD1	TRBV19	TRBJ1-5	TGTGCCAGCGCTCCAGGGGGCTGGCAGCCCCAGCATTTT	CASAPGGWQPQHF
13	medium-sized	NA	TRBV6-6	TRBJ2-3	TGTGCCAGCACCCGACAGGGCACAGATACGCAGTATTTT	CASTRQGTDTQYF
15	medium-sized	NA	TRBV5-6	TRBJ1-2	TGTGCCAGCAGCGGCGGACCACTCCTGAGCTATGGCTACACCTTC	CASSGGPLLSYGYTF
12	few	NA	TRBV24-1	TRBJ2-7	TGTGCCACCCAAGGGGACACCTACGAGCAGTACTTC	CATQGDTYEQYF
13	few	TRBD1	TRBV20-1	TRBJ1-4	TGCAGTGCGAAGACAGGGGGCGCGGAAAAACTGTTTTTT	CSAKTGGAEKLFF
13	NA	NA	TRBV20-1	TRBJ1-5	TGCAGTGCCCCGCCGGGGCCTAATCAGCCCCAGCATTTT	CSAPPGPNQPQHF
14	few	NA	TRBV6-1	TRBJ1-2	TGTGCCAGCAGTGAAGCGGAAGGGTTCTATGGCTACACCTTC	CASSEAEGFYGYTF
12	NA	TRBD1	TRBV20-1	TRBJ1-1	TGCAGTGCTGGGGACAGTTTCACTGAAGCTTTCTTT	CSAGDSFTEAFF
14	NA	TRBD1	TRBV19	TRBJ1-2	TGTGCCAGCAGTTTAGCCCCGGGACAGGGGGGCTACACCTTC	CASSLAPGQGGYTF
13	medium-sized	NA	TRBV27	TRBJ1-6	TGTGCCAGCCAAATAAACTATAATTCACCCCTCCACTTT	CASQINYNSPLHF
12	NA	TRBD1	TRBV20-1	TRBJ1-1	TGCAGTGCAACCGACAGGGTAACTGAAGCTTTCTTT	CSATDRVTEAFF
15	NA	NA	TRBV18	TRBJ2-3	TGTGCCAGCTCACCATCACTAGCAGACACAGATACGCAGTATTTT	CASSPSLADTDTQYF
14	few	NA	TRBV5-4	TRBJ2-5	TGTGCCAGCAGGCCCTGGGGACCCCAAGAGACCCAGTACTTC	CASRPWGPQETQYF
15	NA	TRBD2	TRBV19	TRBJ2-1	TGTGCCAGTAGTGCTACTAGCGGGGAATTCAATGAGCAGTTCTTC	CASSATSGEFNEQFF
15	few	NA	TRBV5-6	TRBJ1-5	TGTGCCAGCAGCTTGGCCGGGAGGCTAGGGCAGCCCCAGCATTTT	CASSLAGRLGQPQHF
15	medium-sized	TRBD1	TRBV6-5	TRBJ1-2	TGTGCCAGCAGTTCGGTGACAGGGAGGGACTATGGCTACACCTTC	CASSSVTGRDYGYTF
17	once	TRBD2	TRBV5-6	TRBJ2-4	TGCGCCAGCAGCTTGGAGGGCGGGGGGCCTGCCAAAAACATTCAGTACTTC	CASSLEGGGPAKNIQYF
15	NA	NA	TRBV19	TRBJ1-2	TGTGCCAGTAGTATATTCGAAGGAGCTAACTATGGCTACACCTTC	CASSIFEGANYGYTF
14	medium-sized	TRBD1	TRBV29-1	TRBJ2-4	TGCAGCGTTAAACCCGGGACAGGTGAAAACATTCAGTACTTC	CSVKPGTGENIQYF
12	few	NA	TRBV6-2/TRBV6-3	TRBJ1-1	TGTGCCAGCAAGGGGAGCTACACTGAAGCTTTCTTT	CASKGSYTEAFF
16	medium-sized	TRBD2	TRBV5-4	TRBJ2-5	TGTGCCAGCAGCTTGCCTAGCGGCGCCTCCGGGGAGACCCAGTACTTC	CASSLPSGASGETQYF
17	NA	NA	TRBV12-3/TRBV12-4	TRBJ2-2	TGTGCCAGCAGTTTCCCCCAACCGGGGGGCGGCACCGGGGAGCTGTTTTTT	CASSFPQPGGGTGELFF
16	NA	TRBD1	TRBV7-9	TRBJ2-2	TGTGCCAGCAGCTACTTACAGGGGGCGCAAGCCGGGGAGCTGTTTTTT	CASSYLQGAQAGELFF
13	NA	TRBD1	TRBV5-5	TRBJ1-2	TGTGCCAGCAGTCCCGGACAGGCCTATGGCTACACCTTC	CASSPGQAYGYTF
14	NA	TRBD1	TRBV20-1	TRBJ1-1	TGCAGTGCTGTAGACAGGGGGCGGGACACTGAAGCTTTCTTT	CSAVDRGRDTEAFF
15	NA	NA	TRBV4-3	TRBJ2-5	TGTGCCAGCAGCCAAGATAGGGGGGGCCAAGAGACCCAGTACTTC	CASSQDRGGQETQYF
13	medium-sized	NA	TRBV6-5	TRBJ2-3	TGTGCCAGCAGTCCCCGGACCACAGATACGCAGTATTTT	CASSPRTTDTQYF
17	NA	TRBD1	TRBV20-1	TRBJ2-2	TGCAGTGCTAGATTCCGGGACAGGGGAGCTGACACCGGGGAGCTGTTTTTT	CSARFRDRGADTGELFF
15	medium-sized	NA	TRBV19	TRBJ1-5	TGTGCCAGTTGGGACGGGGGGTATAGCAATCAGCCCCAGCATTTT	CASWDGGYSNQPQHF
12	few	NA	TRBV20-1	TRBJ2-5	TGCAGTGCTTTAGGGGGAGCGGAGACCCAGTACTTC	CSALGGAETQYF
14	NA	NA	TRBV28	TRBJ2-5	TGTGCCAGCAGTTTAGGAGGAGGCCAAGAGACCCAGTACTTC	CASSLGGGQETQYF
15	NA	NA	TRBV15	TRBJ1-3	TGTGCCACCAGCAGAGACATGGGGCTCGGAAACACCATATATTTT	CATSRDMGLGNTIYF
16	NA	NA	TRBV7-2	TRBJ1-2	TGTGCCAGCAGCTTTAGTCGGGGTGGTGGGAACTATGGCTACACCTTC	CASSFSRGGGNYGYTF
15	NA	TRBD1	TRBV6-5	TRBJ1-6	TGTGCCAGCAGTTACCAGGGACAGGGGAATTCACCCCTCCACTTT	CASSYQGQGNSPLHF
16	NA	NA	TRBV27	TRBJ1-1	TGTGCCAGCAGTTTATCGCGGACTATGAAACAGACTGAAGCTTTCTTT	CASSLSRTMKQTEAFF
17	medium-sized	NA	TRBV6-5	TRBJ1-2	TGTGCCAGCAGTTACTCCCAGAACCCAATTACGATGAATGGCTACACCTTC	CASSYSQNPITMNGYTF
13	NA	NA	TRBV7-2	TRBJ2-7	TGTGCCAGCAGCTTAGAGGTCACCTACGAGCAGTACTTC	CASSLEVTYEQYF
14	medium-sized	NA	TRBV5-4	TRBJ2-2	TGTGCCAGCAGATGGCGATCGAACACCGGGGAGCTGTTTTTT	CASRWRSNTGELFF